Listed below are T cell receptor beta chains from one sample, sequenced in a study of beta chain features in type 1 diabetes. TCRdb's copy holds only in-frame clones and misses some; the assay was immunoSEQ multiplex PCR. The table lists about 130,000 clones, approximately 9.2% of them singletons. Sequencing was performed on central memory CD4+ T cells from blood. These receptors all come from a man aged 18 to 30 in good health. The CDR3 runs from the conserved cysteine through the conserved F or W. A D gene is named only where the DNA matches it firmly. Rows give clone size only sometimes, using once, few, many, or a class for an expanded clone.

cdr3_aa cdr3_nt d_call cdr3_length clone_size j_call v_call
CASSTRQGGRNEQYF TGTGCCAGCAGCACGCGACAGGGGGGTCGAAACGAGCAGTACTTC TRBD1 15 . TRBJ2-7 TRBV7-2
CASSEDSYGYTF TGTGCCAGCAGCGAGGACAGTTATGGCTACACCTTC . 12 few TRBJ1-2 TRBV7-2
CASSVDSNYGYTF TGTGCCAGCAGCGTCGACAGCAACTATGGCTACACCTTC . 13 . TRBJ1-2 TRBV9
CASSSLAGGGADTQYF TGTGCCAGCAGCTCTTTAGCGGGGGGTGGGGCAGATACGCAGTATTTT TRBD2 16 . TRBJ2-3 TRBV5-6
CAISSTEIYGYTF TGTGCCATCAGTTCCACAGAGATCTATGGCTACACCTTC . 13 few TRBJ1-2 TRBV10-3
CASSRDNVIYNEQFF TGTGCCAGCAGTCGGGACAACGTAATCTACAATGAGCAGTTCTTC . 15 few TRBJ2-1 TRBV6-5
CAWSVSPRRGNTIYF TGTGCCTGGAGTGTATCTCCCCGGAGGGGAAACACCATATATTTT . 15 few TRBJ1-3 TRBV30
CASRRGGASEEQYF TGTGCCAGTCGCCGCGGGGGGGCTTCGGAAGAGCAGTACTTC TRBD2 14 many TRBJ2-7 TRBV7-9
CASSLGQGENYGYTF TGCGCCAGCAGCTTGGGACAGGGAGAAAACTATGGCTACACCTTC TRBD1 15 few TRBJ1-2 TRBV5-1
CASSRGHRSSYNEQFF TGTGCCAGCAGCAGAGGACACAGGAGCTCCTACAATGAGCAGTTCTTC . 16 few TRBJ2-1 TRBV9
CASSLGPTDTQYF TGCGCCAGCAGCTTGGGGCCCACAGATACGCAGTATTTT . 13 . TRBJ2-3 TRBV5-1
CASIEDRDTGELFF TGTGCCAGCATAGAGGACAGGGACACCGGGGAGCTGTTTTTT TRBD1 14 . TRBJ2-2 TRBV28
CASSQEAGGGYNEQFF TGTGCCAGCAGCCAGGAGGCGGGCGGGGGTTACAATGAGCAGTTCTTC TRBD2 16 many TRBJ2-1 TRBV7-6
CAWSRAGGSTDTQYF TGTGCCTGGAGTAGAGCGGGGGGTAGCACAGATACGCAGTATTTT TRBD2 15 many TRBJ2-3 TRBV30
CASSWDRVEETQYF TGCGCCAGCAGCTGGGACAGGGTGGAAGAGACCCAGTACTTC TRBD1 14 . TRBJ2-5 TRBV5-1
CASSRETGVGETQYF TGTGCCAGCAGCCGAGAGACAGGGGTGGGAGAGACCCAGTACTTC TRBD1 15 few TRBJ2-5 TRBV5-6
CASSLEEGANYEQYF TGTGCCAGCAGCTTAGAGGAGGGGGCGAACTACGAGCAGTACTTC . 15 . TRBJ2-7 TRBV7-6
CASSAGGRGVQPQHF TGTGCCAGCAGCGCGGGAGGGCGTGGGGTTCAGCCCCAGCATTTT . 15 few TRBJ1-5 TRBV9
CASSVTSGWETQYF TGTGCCAGCAGCGTGACTAGCGGATGGGAGACCCAGTACTTC TRBD2 14 few TRBJ2-5 TRBV2
CAWDRGSGANVLTF TGTGCCTGGGACAGGGGCTCTGGGGCCAACGTCCTGACTTTC TRBD1 14 few TRBJ2-6 TRBV30
CASSPDRGGYTF TGTGCCAGCTCACCCGACAGGGGTGGCTACACCTTC TRBD1 12 . TRBJ1-2 TRBV18
CASSITGFANYGYTF TGTGCCAGCAGCATAACAGGGTTTGCTAACTATGGCTACACCTTC . 15 many TRBJ1-2 TRBV5-4
CASSQAGAGLANYGYTF TGCGCCAGCAGCCAAGCTGGGGCAGGGTTAGCTAACTATGGCTACACCTTC . 17 . TRBJ1-2 TRBV4-1
CASSQFPEATAKNIQYF TGCGCCAGCAGCCAATTCCCAGAGGCGACGGCCAAAAACATTCAGTACTTC . 17 . TRBJ2-4 TRBV4-1
CASSRTGWNEKLFF TGTGCCAGCAGCCGGACAGGGTGGAATGAAAAACTGTTTTTT TRBD1 14 few TRBJ1-4 TRBV9
CAWSRGPTEAFF TGTGCCTGGAGTAGGGGGCCCACTGAAGCTTTCTTT TRBD1 12 many TRBJ1-1 TRBV30
CASSPTYGAGTEAFF TGTGCCAGCTCCCCCACGTATGGGGCAGGGACTGAAGCTTTCTTT . 15 . TRBJ1-1 TRBV18
CASSLAGDRGYNEQFF TGTGCCAGCAGCTTAGCAGGGGACAGGGGATACAATGAGCAGTTCTTC TRBD1 16 many TRBJ2-1 TRBV7-2